The 10 T cell receptor beta chains below all came from one sample that was sequenced in a study of early T cells in non-severe SARS-CoV-2 infection. TCRdb re-called the 5' RACE reads with MiXCR, one entry per CDR3 protein. The data contain 90,000 to 120,000 distinct CDR3 sequences, about an eighth of them seen just once; the ten biggest clones take up around 2.9%. Sequencing was done on a sample of whole blood. Every receptor here comes from an adult who was a healthcare worker with PCR-confirmed SARS-CoV-2 infection or an uninfected control (not recorded which).

Many counts were recorded for this clonotype. The rearrangement links TRBV14 to TRBJ2-7; 14 bases match TRBD2. CDR3 length equals 15 residues. J lost 9 bases, V lost 4 bases, and 8 bases had no gene match. From germline, CDR1 is SGHDN and CDR2 FVKESK. The DNA for the CDR3 is TGTGCCAGCAGCCCGGGGACTAGCGGGAGACTGGGGCAGTACTTC. Amino acids: CASSPGTSGRLGQYF.

At least ten counts were recorded for this clonotype. The chain links TRBV20-1 to TRBJ2-1; 12 positions agree with TRBD2. The CDR3 consists of 16 residues. In germline, CDR1 is DFQATT, CDR2 SNEGSKA (reference sequence). Germline trimming cut 5 bases from V and 3 bases from J; bases unmatched to any gene: 8. CDR3 bases: TGCAGTGCTCTCGTACTAGCGGGGGGCGGCTACAATGAGCAGTTCTTC. Its protein is CSALVLAGGGYNEQFF.

The genes are TRBV7-3 and TRBJ1-1, with a tentative D call TRBD1 (6 bases). CDR1 and CDR2 (germline): SGHTA, FQGTGA. The CDR3 covers 13 residues. V lost 6 bases and J 1 base, leaving 9 bases between the germline ends. CDR3 region: CASRGHQNTEAFF. CDR3 in DNA: TGTGCCAGCAGGGGACACCAGAACACTGAAGCTTTCTTT.

There are a few counts of this clonotype. J is TRBJ1-2 and V is TRBV11-3; 7 positions match TRBD1. The CDR3 extends over 16 amino acids. The ends lost 1 base at V and 4 bases at J; junction bases unmatched: 9. CDR1 SGHNT and CDR2 YENEEA come from the germline V gene. The CDR3 region has the DNA TGTGCCAGCAGCTTAGGTCCTGGGACAGAAGGCTATGGCTACACCTTC. Translation: CASSLGPGTEGYGYTF.

The chain carries TRBV5-1 and TRBJ1-1; a weak D match, TRBD1 (6 bases). CDR3 size: 15 residues. Germline V gene sequence: CDR1 SGHRS, CDR2 YFSETQ. V was shortened by 0 bases and J by 1 base, with 10 bases between the two germline ends. The CDR3 region has the DNA TGCGCCAGCAGCTTGGGGGGACACAAGAACACTGAAGCTTTCTTT. It encodes CASSLGGHKNTEAFF.

This chain uses TRBV20-1 with TRBJ1-1; D unclear. CDR3 length equals 12 residues. V shed 5 bases and J shed 5 bases, with 12 bases lying between them. CDR1 is DFQATT and CDR2 is SNEGSKA in the germline V gene (reference sequence). The CDR3 DNA reads TGCAGTGCTGGTCGAGGGTATACTGAAGCTTTCTTT. Translation gives CSAGRGYTEAFF.

Points on this clonotype: A much more abundant neighbour one base away suggests this may be a read error. Likely a read error: the CDR3 ends without its conserved phenylalanine or tryptophan. The V gene is TRBV2, the J gene TRBJ2-5; 9 bases agree with TRBD1. V trimming: 6 bases; J trimming: 2 bases; junction bases outside the gene matches: 7. Germline V gene sequence: CDR1 SNHLY, CDR2 FYNNEI. The CDR3 covers 15 residues. This CDR3 reads CASSRDRVTQETQYY. CDR3 DNA: TGTGCCAGCAGCCGGGACAGGGTTACTCAAGAGACCCAGTACTAC.

This chain uses TRBV19 with TRBJ2-1, with D possibly being TRBD1 (5 bases). Trimming took 4 bases from V and 0 from J, leaving 7 bases between them. Germline values: CDR1 LNHDA, CDR2 SQIVND (reference sequence). This CDR3 contains 14 residues. DNA for the CDR3: TGTGCCAGTAGTAGGACATTCTCCTACAATGAGCAGTTCTTC. Translation: CASSRTFSYNEQFF. The full variable domain, with the rest looked up from reference TRBV19 and TRBJ2-1, is DGGITQSPKYLFRKEGQNVTLSCEQNLNHDAMYWYRQDPGQGLRLIYYSQIVNDFQKGDIAEGYSVSREKKESFPLTVTSAQKNPTAFYLCASSRTFSYNEQFFGPGTRLTVL.

The sample holds a few counts of this clonotype. The rearrangement uses TRBV10-3 and TRBJ2-3, with 7 positions matching TRBD2. Looked up from germline, CDR1 is ENHRY and CDR2 is SYGVKD. This CDR3 has 13 residues. The J segment lost 3 bases and the V segment lost 6 bases, leaving 3 bases of the junction unmatched. Here the CDR3 reads CAISWDYTDTQYF. CDR3 in DNA: TGTGCCATCAGCTGGGACTATACAGATACGCAGTATTTT.

This clonotype showed up just a few times. This chain connects TRBV29-1 to TRBJ1-3; D may be TRBD1 (5 bases). The CDR3 is 14 amino acids. Trimming removed 7 bases from V and 8 bases from J, with 21 bases in between. Germline CDR1 is SQVTM and CDR2 is ANQGSEA. CDR3 in DNA: TGCAGCGCCTGGGGCGCCCAAGGTGGTTACACCATATATTTT. Its protein product is CSAWGAQGGYTIYF.